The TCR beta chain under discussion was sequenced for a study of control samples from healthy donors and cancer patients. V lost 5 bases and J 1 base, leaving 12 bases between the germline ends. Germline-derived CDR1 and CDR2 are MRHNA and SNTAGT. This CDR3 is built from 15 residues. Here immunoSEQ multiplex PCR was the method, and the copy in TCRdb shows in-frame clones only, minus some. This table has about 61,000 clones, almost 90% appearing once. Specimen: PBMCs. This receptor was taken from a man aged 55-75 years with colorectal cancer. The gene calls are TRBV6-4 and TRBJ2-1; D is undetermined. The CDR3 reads CASSRDPRSYNEQFF. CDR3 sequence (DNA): TGTGCCAGCAGTCGCGACCCGCGGTCCTACAATGAGCAGTTCTTC.